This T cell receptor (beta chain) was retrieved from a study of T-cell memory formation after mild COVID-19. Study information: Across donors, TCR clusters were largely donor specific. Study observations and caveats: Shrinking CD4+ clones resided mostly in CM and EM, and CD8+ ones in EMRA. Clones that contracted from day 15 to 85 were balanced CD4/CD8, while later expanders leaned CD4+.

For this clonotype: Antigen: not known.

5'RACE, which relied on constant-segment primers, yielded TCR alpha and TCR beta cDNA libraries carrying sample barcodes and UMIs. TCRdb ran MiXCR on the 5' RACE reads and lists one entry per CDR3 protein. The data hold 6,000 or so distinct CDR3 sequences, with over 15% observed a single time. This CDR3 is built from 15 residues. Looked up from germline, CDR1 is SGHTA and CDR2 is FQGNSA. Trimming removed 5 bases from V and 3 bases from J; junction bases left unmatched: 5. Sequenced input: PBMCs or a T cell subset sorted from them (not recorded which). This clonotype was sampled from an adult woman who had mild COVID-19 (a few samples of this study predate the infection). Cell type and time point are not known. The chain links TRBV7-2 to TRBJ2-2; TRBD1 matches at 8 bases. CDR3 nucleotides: TGTGCCAGCAGCGCGGGACAGGTCGACACCGGGGAGCTGTTTTTT. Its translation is CASSAGQVDTGELFF.